This T cell receptor (beta chain) derives from a study of T cells after yellow fever vaccination. Background on the study: Low-cell-number fractions underwent preparation using SMART-Seq v4 Ultra Low Input. Broader study findings: Clones that expanded after primary vaccination mostly reappeared after the booster (less than 98% CD4, about 91% CD8). Although the secondary response was weaker, it peaked faster, at day 5 versus 15. Any FACS-sorted repertoire could hold abundant clonotypes that contaminate it from the bulk population.

Via MiXCR, TCRdb re-called the 5' RACE reads, giving one row per CDR3 protein. In the table there are around 600,000 distinct CDR3 sequences, approximately 13% of which are singletons. In germline, CDR1 is LNHNV, CDR2 YYDKDF (reference sequence). This CDR3 spans 15 amino acids. Concerning this clonotype itself: Its antigen is unidentified. The junction departs from the called germline gene at one end, perhaps through a read error.

This chain joins TRBV15 and TRBJ2-1; D might be TRBD2 (6 bases). The source of this sequence is a man aged 25-45 years who received the YFV17D yellow fever vaccine. The sequencing here drew on PBMCs, taken on the day of the yellow fever booster vaccination. CDR3 sequence reads: CATSREGLLYNEKFF. DNA of the CDR3: TGTGCCACCAGCAGAGAGGGACTCCTCTACAATGAGAAGTTCTTC.